This is a list of T cell receptor beta chains from one sample in a study of monozygotic twins with inflammatory bowel disease. TCRdb reworked the 5' RACE reads into one entry per CDR3 protein, no DNA. This sample lists around 190,000 distinct CDR3 sequences; its ten largest clones have around 1.5%. The source material was blood. The receptors stem from a human donor with ulcerative colitis or Crohn's disease, or a healthy co-twin of an affected twin (not recorded which). Each CDR3 is given with its conserved first and last residue.

TRBV5-8	TRBJ2-1	CASSISGPYNEQFF
TRBV29-1	TRBJ1-1	CSVGRDRGLYFTEAFF
TRBV4-1	TRBJ2-7	CASSQEGGGASSYEQYF
TRBV11-2	TRBJ2-3	CASSPGGGYTDTQYF
TRBV25-1	TRBJ1-2	CASSVTEYGYTF
TRBV20-1	TRBJ1-5	CSAIYDRASNQPQHF
TRBV12-3/TRBV12-4	TRBJ2-2	CASRRDNTNTGELFF
TRBV18	TRBJ1-3	CASSPGNGNTIYF
TRBV6-1	TRBJ1-1	CASSDSRGLWTEAFF
TRBV5-1	TRBJ2-2	CASSLAGGLYTGELFF
TRBV7-6	TRBJ1-2	CASSPNKGSYGYTF
TRBV5-1	TRBJ2-1	CASSLAGRGTLYEQFF
TRBV5-5	TRBJ1-1	CASSPGRVTEAFF
TRBV5-6	TRBJ2-1	CASSQGSSGGAANEQFF
TRBV2	TRBJ1-1	CASSGATAATEAFF
TRBV9	TRBJ1-5	CASSVSVSPPSNQPQHF
TRBV5-1	TRBJ2-1	CASAPGGQGYNEQFF
TRBV12-3/TRBV12-4	TRBJ1-5	CASTLGRGWEPQHF
TRBV11-2	TRBJ2-7	CASSSRVTGTGNYEQYF
TRBV20-1	TRBJ1-6	CSAYRDKNSPLHF
TRBV7-8	TRBJ1-2	CASSSTGTGSYGYTF
TRBV9	TRBJ2-5	CASSPRWGLQETQYF